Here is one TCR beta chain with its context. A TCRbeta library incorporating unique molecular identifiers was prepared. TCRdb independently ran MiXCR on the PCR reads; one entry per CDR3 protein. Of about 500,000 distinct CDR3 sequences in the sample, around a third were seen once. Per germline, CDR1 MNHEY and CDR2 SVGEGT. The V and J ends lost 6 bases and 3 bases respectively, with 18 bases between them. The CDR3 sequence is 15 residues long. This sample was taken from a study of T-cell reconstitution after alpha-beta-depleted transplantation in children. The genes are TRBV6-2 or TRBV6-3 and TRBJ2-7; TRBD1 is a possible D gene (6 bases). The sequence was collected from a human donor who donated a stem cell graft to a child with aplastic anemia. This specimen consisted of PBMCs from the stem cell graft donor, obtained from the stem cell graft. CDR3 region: CASSTGTQIFYEQYF. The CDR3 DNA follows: TGTGCCAGCAGCACCGGGACACAGATTTTCTACGAGCAGTACTTC.